One and the same sample provided the 2 T cell receptor beta chains below, sequenced in a study of T cell responses to AZD1222 COVID-19 vaccine. TCRdb keeps only in-frame clones here, not all; method: immunoSEQ multiplex PCR. The sample contains tens of thousands of clones, roughly 91% of which appear only once. Sequenced here: peripheral blood, sampled on day 0 of AZD1222 vaccination. These receptors were collected from an adult in good health.

The rearrangement links TRBV28 to TRBJ2-5, with TRBD1 as a possible D gene (5 bases). Germline lookup yields CDR1 MDHEN and CDR2 SYDVKM. The CDR3 covers 17 residues. V was shortened by 2 bases and J by 4 bases, with 20 bases between the two germline ends. In DNA, the CDR3 is TGTGCCAGCAGTTTACCCCCCGAACAGGTTAACCCAGAGACCCAGTACTTC. It yields the protein CASSLPPEQVNPETQYF.

The chain links TRBV6-5 to TRBJ2-1, with D tentatively TRBD1 or TRBD2 (5 bases each). Trimming left V 6 bases short and J 12 bases short, with 18 bases between. Germline lookup yields CDR1 MNHEY and CDR2 SVGAGI. The CDR3 covers 13 residues. The CDR3 reads CASSLPPGTRQFF. CDR3 nucleotide sequence: TGTGCCAGCAGCCTCCCCCCGGGGACCCGGCAGTTCTTC.